A single T cell receptor (beta chain) is shown here with its context. Its antigen is unknown. A multiplex PCR was run with 60 Vbeta primers and 13 Jbeta primers. The method was immunoSEQ multiplex PCR; TCRdb's version includes in-frame clones alone and lacks a portion of them. The sample gives about 91,000 clones, approximately 86% of which show up once; 8% to 10% is in the top ten. Though nominally healthy at sampling, donors likely had unrecorded immune exposures. Trimming took 8 bases from V and 2 from J; bases not matched to a gene: 12. The CDR3 spans 17 residues. CDR1 MNHEY and CDR2 SMNVEV come from the germline V gene (reference sequence). The data originate from a study of cytomegalovirus exposure and HLA in healthy donors. General study results and limits: The study designated 150 to 200 TCR beta chains cytomegalovirus-associated.

The gene calls are TRBV27 and TRBJ1-2; TRBD1 matches at 12 bases. This clonotype was obtained from a man aged 25-40 years in good health and CMV-seropositive. Sequenced material: PBMCs. CDR3 sequence reads: CASRPPGQGALNYGYTF. CDR3 nucleotide sequence: TGTGCCAGCCGACCGCCGGGACAGGGGGCATTGAACTATGGCTACACCTTC.